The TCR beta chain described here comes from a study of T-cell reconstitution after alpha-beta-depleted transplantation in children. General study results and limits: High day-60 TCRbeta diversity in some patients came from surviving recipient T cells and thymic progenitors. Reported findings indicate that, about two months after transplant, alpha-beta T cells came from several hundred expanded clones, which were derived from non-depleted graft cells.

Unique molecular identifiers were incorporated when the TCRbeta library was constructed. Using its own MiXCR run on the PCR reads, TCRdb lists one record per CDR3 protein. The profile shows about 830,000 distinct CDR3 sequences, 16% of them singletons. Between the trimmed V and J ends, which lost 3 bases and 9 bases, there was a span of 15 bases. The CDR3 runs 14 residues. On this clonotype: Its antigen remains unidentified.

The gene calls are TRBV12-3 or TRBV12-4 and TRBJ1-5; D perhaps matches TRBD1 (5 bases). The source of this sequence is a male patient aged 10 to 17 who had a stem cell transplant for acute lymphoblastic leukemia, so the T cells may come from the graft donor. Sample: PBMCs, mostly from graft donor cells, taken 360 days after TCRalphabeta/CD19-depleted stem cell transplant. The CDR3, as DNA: TGTGCCAGCAGTTTGGGGACCCGGATCGCGCCCCAGCATTTT. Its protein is CASSLGTRIAPQHF.